These 2 T cell receptor beta chains share one sample of origin, sequenced in a study of T-cell memory formation after mild COVID-19. TCRdb recomputed calls from the 5' RACE reads with MiXCR, one row per CDR3 protein. The repertoire consists of roughly 380,000 distinct CDR3 sequences, with over 25% occurring once and the leading ten covering roughly 12%. The sample taken for sequencing was PBMCs or a T cell subset sorted from them (not recorded which). These receptor sequences come from an adult woman who had mild COVID-19 (a few samples of this study predate the infection). Cell type and time point are not known.

The rearrangement uses TRBV7-8 and TRBJ2-1, with TRBD2 matching 8 bases. The V segment lost 5 bases and the J segment 4 bases; nucleotides outside the gene matches: 10. CDR1 and CDR2 (germline): SGHVS, FQNEAQ. The CDR3 sequence is 16 residues long. The CDR3 spells CASSHRVGGEYNEQFF. The DNA for the CDR3 is TGTGCCAGCAGCCATCGGGTCGGGGGGGAGTACAATGAGCAGTTCTTC.

This chain connects TRBV6-5 to TRBJ1-1, with D perhaps TRBD1 (5 bases). CDR1 and CDR2 from the germline V gene are MNHEY and SVGAGI. The V gene lost 2 bases and the J gene lost 8 bases, with 12 bases spanning the gap. CDR3 length equals 13 residues. The CDR3 is CASSYPTGTEAFF. CDR3 bases: TGTGCCAGCAGTTACCCTACCGGGACGGAAGCTTTCTTT.